The following is a T cell receptor (beta chain) sequence with its context. Its antigen is currently unknown. This sample is part of a study of shared clonotypes between healthy human individuals. Overall study context: Each donor had three CD4 naive, three CD4 memory, two CD8 naive and one CD8 memory plate.

The table came from immunoSEQ multiplex PCR; TCRdb's copy has only in-frame clones and leaves some out. The data contain about 1.9 million clones, about 94% of them singletons. Findings and limits, study-wide: It was the non-shared clonotypes that had lower generation probabilities than clonotypes shared by all four donors.

CDR3 length: 16 residues. Per the germline V gene, CDR1 is SQVTM and CDR2 is ANQGSEA. Deletions cut 4 bases from V and 1 base from J, with 19 bases between. The naive CD8 population came from CD45RO-negative cells selected for CCR7, without terminally differentiated effector memory CD45RA+ cells. The TCR comes from a man aged 18 to 29 in good health. Some clones in this sample may be carry-over from other donors' samples. The sample was naive CD8+ T cells from PBMCs. The genes are TRBV29-1 and TRBJ2-5; D is possibly TRBD2 (5 bases). The CDR3 sequence: CSVAPSSGPPQETQYF. The DNA of the CDR3 is TGCAGCGTTGCCCCTAGCAGCGGTCCACCCCAAGAGACCCAGTACTTC. Variable domain in full (rest from reference TRBV29-1 and TRBJ2-5): SAVISQKPSRDICQRGTSLTIQCQVDSQVTMMFWYRQQPGQSLTLIATANQGSEATYESGFVIDKFPISRPNLTFSTLTVSNMSPEDSSIYLCSVAPSSGPPQETQYFGPGTRLLVL.